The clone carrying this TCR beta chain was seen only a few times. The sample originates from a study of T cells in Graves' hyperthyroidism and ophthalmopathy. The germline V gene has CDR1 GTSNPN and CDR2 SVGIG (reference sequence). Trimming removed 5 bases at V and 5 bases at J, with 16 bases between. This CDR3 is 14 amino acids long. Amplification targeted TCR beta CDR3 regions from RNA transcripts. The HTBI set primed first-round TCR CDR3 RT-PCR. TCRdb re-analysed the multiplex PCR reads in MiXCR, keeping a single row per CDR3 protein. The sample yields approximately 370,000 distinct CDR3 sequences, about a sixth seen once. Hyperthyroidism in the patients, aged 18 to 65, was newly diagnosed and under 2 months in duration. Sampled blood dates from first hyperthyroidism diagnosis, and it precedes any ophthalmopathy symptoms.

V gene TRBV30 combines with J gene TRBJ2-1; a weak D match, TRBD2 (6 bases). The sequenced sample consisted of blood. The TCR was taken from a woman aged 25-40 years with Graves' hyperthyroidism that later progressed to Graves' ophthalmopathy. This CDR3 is CAWGFTGGHNEQFF. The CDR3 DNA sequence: TGTGCCTGGGGGTTTACCGGGGGACACAATGAGCAGTTCTTC.